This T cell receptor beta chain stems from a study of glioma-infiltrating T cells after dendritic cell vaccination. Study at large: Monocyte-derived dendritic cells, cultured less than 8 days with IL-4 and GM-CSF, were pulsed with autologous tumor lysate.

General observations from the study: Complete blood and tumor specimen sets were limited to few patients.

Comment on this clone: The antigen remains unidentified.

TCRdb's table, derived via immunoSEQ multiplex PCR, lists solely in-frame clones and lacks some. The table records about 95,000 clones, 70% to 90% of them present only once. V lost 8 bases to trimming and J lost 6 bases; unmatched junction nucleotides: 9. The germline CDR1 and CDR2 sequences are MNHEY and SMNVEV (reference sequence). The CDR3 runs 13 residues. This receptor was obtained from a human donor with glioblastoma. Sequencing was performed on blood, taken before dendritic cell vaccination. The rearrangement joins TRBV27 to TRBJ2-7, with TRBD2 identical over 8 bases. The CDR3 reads CASPRGGLGEQYF. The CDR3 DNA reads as TGTGCCAGCCCACGGGGGGGCCTAGGCGAGCAGTACTTC.